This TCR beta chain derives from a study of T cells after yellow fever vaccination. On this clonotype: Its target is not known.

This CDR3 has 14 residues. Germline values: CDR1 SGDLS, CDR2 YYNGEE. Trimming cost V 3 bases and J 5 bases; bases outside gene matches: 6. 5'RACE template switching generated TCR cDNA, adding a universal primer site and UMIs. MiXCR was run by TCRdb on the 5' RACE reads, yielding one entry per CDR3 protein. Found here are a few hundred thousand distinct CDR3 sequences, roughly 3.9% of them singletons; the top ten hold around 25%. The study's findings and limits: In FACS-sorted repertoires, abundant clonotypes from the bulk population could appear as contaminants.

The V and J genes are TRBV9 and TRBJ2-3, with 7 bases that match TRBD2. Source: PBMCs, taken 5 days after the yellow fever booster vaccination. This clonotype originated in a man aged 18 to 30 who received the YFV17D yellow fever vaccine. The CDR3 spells CASSASSGGDTQYF. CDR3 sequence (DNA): TGTGCCAGCAGCGCGAGCTCGGGGGGAGATACGCAGTATTTT.